The rows below give T cell receptor beta chains drawn from one sample of a study of T cell changes during pregnancy in multiple sclerosis. Sequencing used immunoSEQ multiplex PCR; TCRdb keeps in-frame clones, though not all of them. This sample has approximately 110,000 clones; approximately 90% occur once, and the top ten carry around 3.2%. Sequences were derived from peripheral blood, sampled after pregnancy. These receptors were collected from a female donor with multiple sclerosis, enrolled in a pregnancy study. Each CDR3 is given with its conserved first and last residue. The order of the fields is D gene, V gene, CDR3 length, J gene, clone size, CDR3 protein, CDR3 DNA. The D gene is left open where the match is weak. Expanded clones get a size class; other rows say once, few or many, or leave the size out.

d_gene: TRBD1
v_gene: TRBV5-6
len: 13
j_gene: TRBJ2-7
abundance: -
CDR3aa: CASTFGQDYEQYF
CDR3nt: TGTGCCAGCACTTTTGGACAGGACTACGAGCAGTACTTC

d_gene: TRBD2
v_gene: TRBV2
len: 21
j_gene: TRBJ2-5
abundance: -
CDR3aa: CASSSLFKGLAGATYQETQYF
CDR3nt: TGTGCCAGCAGTTCGCTATTCAAGGGACTAGCGGGGGCCACGTACCAAGAGACCCAGTACTTC

d_gene: -
v_gene: TRBV2
len: 11
j_gene: TRBJ2-1
abundance: -
CDR3aa: CASGGSGAGVF
CDR3nt: TGTGCCAGCGGAGGATCAGGAGCCGGGGTCTTC

d_gene: -
v_gene: TRBV4-1
len: 13
j_gene: TRBJ2-5
abundance: -
CDR3aa: CASSSRVSETQYF
CDR3nt: TGCGCCAGCAGCTCGCGTGTATCGGAGACCCAGTACTTC

d_gene: TRBD2
v_gene: TRBV6-1
len: 19
j_gene: TRBJ2-5
abundance: -
CDR3aa: CASSEAPIVLAGEQETQYF
CDR3nt: TGTGCCAGCAGTGAAGCCCCAATCGTACTAGCGGGGGAACAAGAGACCCAGTACTTC

d_gene: TRBD2
v_gene: TRBV19
len: 14
j_gene: TRBJ2-1
abundance: -
CDR3aa: CATSVGGGYNEQFF
CDR3nt: TGTGCCACCAGCGTGGGGGGGGGCTACAATGAGCAGTTCTTC

d_gene: -
v_gene: TRBV27
len: 15
j_gene: TRBJ1-3
abundance: -
CDR3aa: CASRPTGSSGNTIYF
CDR3nt: TGTGCCAGCAGGCCCACAGGAAGCTCTGGAAACACCATATATTTT

d_gene: TRBD1
v_gene: TRBV6-5
len: 15
j_gene: TRBJ1-2
abundance: -
CDR3aa: CASRSRKGANYGYTF
CDR3nt: TGTGCCAGCAGATCCCGGAAGGGGGCCAACTATGGCTACACCTTC

d_gene: TRBD1
v_gene: TRBV10-3
len: 16
j_gene: TRBJ1-1
abundance: -
CDR3aa: CAISEEWDRGDTEAFF
CDR3nt: TGTGCCATCAGTGAGGAATGGGACAGGGGGGACACTGAAGCTTTCTTT

d_gene: -
v_gene: TRBV2
len: 17
j_gene: TRBJ1-3
abundance: once
CDR3aa: CASSESPAQGTGNTIYF
CDR3nt: TGTGCCAGCAGTGAGAGTCCCGCTCAGGGGACTGGAAACACCATATATTTT

d_gene: -
v_gene: TRBV29-1
len: 13
j_gene: TRBJ2-7
abundance: once
CDR3aa: CSVARQVTYEQYF
CDR3nt: TGCAGCGTTGCCCGACAGGTCACCTACGAGCAGTACTTC

d_gene: -
v_gene: TRBV4-1
len: 15
j_gene: TRBJ2-1
abundance: once
CDR3aa: CASSHTGAEYNEQFF
CDR3nt: TGCGCCAGCAGCCACACAGGTGCGGAGTACAATGAGCAGTTCTTC

d_gene: TRBD1
v_gene: TRBV29-1
len: 16
j_gene: TRBJ2-3
abundance: once
CDR3aa: CSAIRDRLTSTDTQYF
CDR3nt: TGCAGCGCCATCAGGGACAGGCTGACTAGCACAGATACGCAGTATTTT

d_gene: -
v_gene: TRBV2
len: 14
j_gene: TRBJ2-1
abundance: -
CDR3aa: CASSAGGLPNEQFF
CDR3nt: TGTGCCAGCAGTGCCGGGGGACTCCCCAATGAGCAGTTCTTC

d_gene: TRBD2
v_gene: TRBV5-1
len: 20
j_gene: TRBJ2-1
abundance: -
CDR3aa: CASSLIEGRIGGRSYNEQFF
CDR3nt: TGCGCCAGCAGCTTGATCGAGGGGAGGATCGGGGGGAGATCCTACAATGAGCAGTTCTTC

d_gene: -
v_gene: TRBV5-6
len: 13
j_gene: TRBJ1-2
abundance: -
CDR3aa: CASTNAGVYGYTF
CDR3nt: TGTGCCAGCACCAATGCAGGGGTTTATGGCTACACCTTC

d_gene: -
v_gene: TRBV5-4
len: 14
j_gene: TRBJ2-5
abundance: -
CDR3aa: CASSLASSQETQYF
CDR3nt: TGTGCCAGCAGCTTGGCCAGTTCACAAGAGACCCAGTACTTC

d_gene: -
v_gene: TRBV18
len: 15
j_gene: TRBJ2-2
abundance: -
CDR3aa: CASSPGDRQTGELFF
CDR3nt: TGTGCCAGCTCCCCGGGGGACAGACAGACCGGGGAGCTGTTTTTT

d_gene: -
v_gene: TRBV19
len: 13
j_gene: TRBJ2-7
abundance: -
CDR3aa: CASSMGQTYEQYF
CDR3nt: TGTGCCAGTAGTATGGGGCAAACCTACGAGCAGTACTTC

d_gene: TRBD2
v_gene: TRBV14
len: 14
j_gene: TRBJ2-1
abundance: -
CDR3aa: CASSLKWGGMEQFF
CDR3nt: TGTGCCAGCAGCCTCAAATGGGGGGGTATGGAGCAGTTCTTC

d_gene: -
v_gene: TRBV6-5
len: 14
j_gene: TRBJ1-1
abundance: -
CDR3aa: CASSRLVEAPEAFF
CDR3nt: TGTGCCAGCAGCCGTCTCGTAGAGGCCCCTGAAGCTTTCTTT

d_gene: TRBD1
v_gene: TRBV5-4
len: 15
j_gene: TRBJ2-7
abundance: -
CDR3aa: CASSSGQSSSYEQYF
CDR3nt: TGTGCCAGCAGTTCGGGACAGTCAAGCTCCTACGAGCAGTACTTC

d_gene: -
v_gene: TRBV6-5
len: 13
j_gene: TRBJ1-1
abundance: -
CDR3aa: CASSPLRGTEAFF
CDR3nt: TGTGCCAGCAGTCCTCTTAGGGGCACTGAAGCTTTCTTT